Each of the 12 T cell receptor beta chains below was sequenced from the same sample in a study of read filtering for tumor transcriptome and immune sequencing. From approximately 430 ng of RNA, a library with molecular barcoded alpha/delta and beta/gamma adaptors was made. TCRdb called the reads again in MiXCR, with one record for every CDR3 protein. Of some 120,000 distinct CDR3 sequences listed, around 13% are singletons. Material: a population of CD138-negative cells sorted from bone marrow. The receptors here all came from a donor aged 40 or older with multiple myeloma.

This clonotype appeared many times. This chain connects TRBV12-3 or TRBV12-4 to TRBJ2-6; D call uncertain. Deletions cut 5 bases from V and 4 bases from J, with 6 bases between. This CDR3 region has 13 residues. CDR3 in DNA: TGTGCCAGCAGTAAAATGGGGGCCAACGTCCTGACTTTC. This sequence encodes CASSKMGANVLTF.

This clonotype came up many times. The CDR3 sequence: CASSPSGGAGTGELFF. CDR3 sequence (DNA): TGTGCCAGCAGCCCTAGCGGGGGGGCAGGGACCGGGGAGCTGTTTTTT. The genes are TRBV6-5 and TRBJ2-2; 12 nucleotides align to TRBD2. The germline V gene has CDR1 MNHEY and CDR2 SVGAGI. This CDR3 comprises 16 residues. V lost 6 bases, J lost 5 bases, and 7 bases stayed unmatched.

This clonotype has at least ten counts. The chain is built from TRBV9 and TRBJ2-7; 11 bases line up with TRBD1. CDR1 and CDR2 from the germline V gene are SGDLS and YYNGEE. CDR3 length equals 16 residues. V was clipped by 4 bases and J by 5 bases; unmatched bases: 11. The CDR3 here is CASSFRGTGGSDEQYF. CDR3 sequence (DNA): TGTGCCAGCAGCTTCCGGGGGACAGGGGGTAGTGACGAGCAGTACTTC.

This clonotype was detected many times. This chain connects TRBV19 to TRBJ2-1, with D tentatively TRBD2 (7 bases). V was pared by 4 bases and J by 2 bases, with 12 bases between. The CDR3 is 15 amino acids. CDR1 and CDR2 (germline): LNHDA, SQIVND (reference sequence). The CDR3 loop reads CASSTAGAAYNEQFF. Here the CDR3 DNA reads TGTGCCAGTAGTACGGCGGGGGCCGCCTACAATGAGCAGTTCTTC. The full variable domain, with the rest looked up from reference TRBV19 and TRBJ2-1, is DGGITQSPKYLFRKEGQNVTLSCEQNLNHDAMYWYRQDPGQGLRLIYYSQIVNDFQKGDIAEGYSVSREKKESFPLTVTSAQKNPTAFYLCASSTAGAAYNEQFFGPGTRLTVL.

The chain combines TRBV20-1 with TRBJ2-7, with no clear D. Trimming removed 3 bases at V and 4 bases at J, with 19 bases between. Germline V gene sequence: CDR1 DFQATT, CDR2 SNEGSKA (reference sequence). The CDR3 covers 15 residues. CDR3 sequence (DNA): TGCAGTGCTAGTTCCCAAGTGGCAGGAGTATACGAGCAGTACTTC. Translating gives CSASSQVAGVYEQYF.

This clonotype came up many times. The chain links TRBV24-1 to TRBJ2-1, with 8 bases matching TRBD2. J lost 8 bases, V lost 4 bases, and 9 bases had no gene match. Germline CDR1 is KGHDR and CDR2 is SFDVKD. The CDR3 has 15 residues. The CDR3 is CATSELGAGGDEQFF. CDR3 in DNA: TGTGCCACCAGTGAGCTAGGGGCCGGGGGGGATGAGCAGTTCTTC.

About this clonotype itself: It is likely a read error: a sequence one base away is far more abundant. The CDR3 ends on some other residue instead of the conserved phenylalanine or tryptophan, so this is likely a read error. CDR3 coding DNA: TGTGCCAGCAGCGCCCAGACGGGACGGGGCACAGATACGCAGTATCTT. Its translation: CASSAQTGRGTDTQYL. The chain recombines TRBV7-2 with TRBJ2-3, with D tentatively TRBD1 or TRBD2 (5 bases each). Trimming removed 5 bases from V and 1 base from J, with 16 bases in between. The CDR3 runs 16 residues. CDR1 and CDR2 from the germline V gene are SGHTA and FQGNSA.

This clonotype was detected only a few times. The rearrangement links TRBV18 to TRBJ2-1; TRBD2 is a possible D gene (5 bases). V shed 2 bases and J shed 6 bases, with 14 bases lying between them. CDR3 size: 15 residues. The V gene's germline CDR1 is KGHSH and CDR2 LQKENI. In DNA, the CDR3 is TGTGCCAGCTCACCATTAGTCGGGGAATTCAATGAGCAGTTCTTC. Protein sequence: CASSPLVGEFNEQFF.

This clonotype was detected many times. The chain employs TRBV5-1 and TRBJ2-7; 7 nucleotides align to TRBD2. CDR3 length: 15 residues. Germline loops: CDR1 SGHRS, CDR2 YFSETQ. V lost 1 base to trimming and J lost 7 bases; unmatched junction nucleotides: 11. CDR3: CASSLNAGAAGEQYF. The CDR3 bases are TGCGCCAGCAGCTTGAATGCGGGAGCGGCTGGTGAGCAGTACTTC. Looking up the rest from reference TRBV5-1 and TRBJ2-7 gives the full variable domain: KAGVTQTPRYLIKTRGQQVTLSCSPISGHRSVSWYQQTPGQGLQFLFEYFSETQRNKGNFPGRFSGRQFSNSRSEMNVSTLELGDSALYLCASSLNAGAAGEQYFGPGTRLTVT.

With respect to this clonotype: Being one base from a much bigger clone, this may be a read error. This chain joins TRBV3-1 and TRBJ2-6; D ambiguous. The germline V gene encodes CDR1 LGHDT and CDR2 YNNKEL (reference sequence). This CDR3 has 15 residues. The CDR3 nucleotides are TGTGCCAGCAGTAGCCACACAGCTGGGACCAACGTCCTGACTTTC. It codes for CASSSHTAGTNVLTF.

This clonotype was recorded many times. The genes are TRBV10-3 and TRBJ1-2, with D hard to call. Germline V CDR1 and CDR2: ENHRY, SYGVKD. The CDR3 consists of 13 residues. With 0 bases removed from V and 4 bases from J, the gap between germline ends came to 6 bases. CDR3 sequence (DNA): TGTGCCATCAGTGAGTCGTCCGTCTATGGCTACACCTTC. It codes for CAISESSVYGYTF.

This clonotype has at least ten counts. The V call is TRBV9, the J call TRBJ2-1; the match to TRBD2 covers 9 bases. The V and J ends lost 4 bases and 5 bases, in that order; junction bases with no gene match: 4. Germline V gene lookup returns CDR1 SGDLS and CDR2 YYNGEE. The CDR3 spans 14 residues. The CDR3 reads CASSPRLADNEQFF. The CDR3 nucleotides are TGTGCCAGCAGCCCGCGACTAGCGGACAATGAGCAGTTCTTC.